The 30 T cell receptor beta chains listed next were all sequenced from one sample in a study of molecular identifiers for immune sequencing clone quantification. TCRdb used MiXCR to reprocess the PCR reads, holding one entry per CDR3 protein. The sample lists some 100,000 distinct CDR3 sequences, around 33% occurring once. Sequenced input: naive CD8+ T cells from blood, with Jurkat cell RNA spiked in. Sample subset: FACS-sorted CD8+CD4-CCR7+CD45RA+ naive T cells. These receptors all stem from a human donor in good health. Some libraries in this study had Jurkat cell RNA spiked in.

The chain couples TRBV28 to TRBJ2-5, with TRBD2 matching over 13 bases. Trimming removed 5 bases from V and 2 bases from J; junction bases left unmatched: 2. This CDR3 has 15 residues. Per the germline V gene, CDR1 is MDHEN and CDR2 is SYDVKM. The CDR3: CASSKGLAGQETQYF. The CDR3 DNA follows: TGTGCCAGCAGTAAGGGACTAGCGGGACAAGAGACCCAGTACTTC.

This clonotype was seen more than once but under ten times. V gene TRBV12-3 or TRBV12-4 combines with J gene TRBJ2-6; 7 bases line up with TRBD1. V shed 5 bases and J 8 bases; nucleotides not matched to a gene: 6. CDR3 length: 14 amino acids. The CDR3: CASSPRQGPNVLTF. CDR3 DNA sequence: TGTGCCAGCAGTCCTAGACAGGGTCCCAACGTCCTGACTTTC.

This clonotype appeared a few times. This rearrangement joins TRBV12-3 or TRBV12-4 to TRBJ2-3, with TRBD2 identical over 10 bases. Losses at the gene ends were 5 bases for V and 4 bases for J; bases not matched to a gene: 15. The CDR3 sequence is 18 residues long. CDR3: CASSGLAGAKGHPDTQYF. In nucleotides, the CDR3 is TGTGCCAGCAGTGGCCTAGCGGGAGCCAAGGGCCATCCAGATACGCAGTATTTT.

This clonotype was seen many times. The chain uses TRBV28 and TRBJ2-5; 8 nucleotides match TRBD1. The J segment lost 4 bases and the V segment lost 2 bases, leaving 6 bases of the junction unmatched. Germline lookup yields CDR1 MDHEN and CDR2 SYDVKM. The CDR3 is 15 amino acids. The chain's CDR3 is CASSLMGDRGETQYF. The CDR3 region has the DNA TGTGCCAGCAGTTTAATGGGCGACAGGGGAGAGACCCAGTACTTC.

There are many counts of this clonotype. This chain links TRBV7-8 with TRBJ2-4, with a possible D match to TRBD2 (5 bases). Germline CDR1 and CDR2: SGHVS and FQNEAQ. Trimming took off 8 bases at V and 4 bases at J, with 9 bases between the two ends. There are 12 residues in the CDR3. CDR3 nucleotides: TGTGCCAGCGTCGGGATTAAAAACATTCAGTACTTC. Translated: CASVGIKNIQYF. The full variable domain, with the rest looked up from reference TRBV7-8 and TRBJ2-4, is GAGVSQSPRYKVAKRGQDVALRCDPISGHVSLFWYQQALGQGPEFLTYFQNEAQLDKSGLPSDRFFAERPEGSVSTLKIQRTQQEDSAVYLCASVGIKNIQYFGAGTRLSVL.

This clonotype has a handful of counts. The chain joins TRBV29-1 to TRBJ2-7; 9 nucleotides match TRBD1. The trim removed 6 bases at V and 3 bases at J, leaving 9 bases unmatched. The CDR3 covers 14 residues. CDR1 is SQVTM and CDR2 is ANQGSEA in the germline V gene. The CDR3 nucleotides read TGCAGCGTCAGTACCGGGACAGGGATCTACGAGCAGTACTTC. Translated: CSVSTGTGIYEQYF.

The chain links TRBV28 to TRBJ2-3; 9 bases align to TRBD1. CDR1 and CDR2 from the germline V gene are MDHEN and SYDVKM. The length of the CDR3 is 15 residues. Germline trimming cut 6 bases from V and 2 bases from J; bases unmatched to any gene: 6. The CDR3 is CASSAWDRDTDTQYF. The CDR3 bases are TGTGCCAGCAGCGCTTGGGACAGGGACACAGATACGCAGTATTTT.

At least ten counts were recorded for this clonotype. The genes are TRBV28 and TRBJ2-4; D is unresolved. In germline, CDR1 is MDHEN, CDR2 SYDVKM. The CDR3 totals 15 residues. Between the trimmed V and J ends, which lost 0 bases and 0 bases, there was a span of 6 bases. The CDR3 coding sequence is TGTGCCAGCAGTTTATGGGCAATAGCCAAAAACATTCAGTACTTC. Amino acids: CASSLWAIAKNIQYF.

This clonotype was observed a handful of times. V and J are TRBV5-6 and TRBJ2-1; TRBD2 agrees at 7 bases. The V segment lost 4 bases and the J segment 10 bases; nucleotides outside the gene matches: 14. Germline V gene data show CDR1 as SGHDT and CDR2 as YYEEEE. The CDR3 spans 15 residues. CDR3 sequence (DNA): TGTGCCAGCAGCCCCCTAGAGAACCACGGGGGGGAGCAGTTCTTC. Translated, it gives CASSPLENHGGEQFF.

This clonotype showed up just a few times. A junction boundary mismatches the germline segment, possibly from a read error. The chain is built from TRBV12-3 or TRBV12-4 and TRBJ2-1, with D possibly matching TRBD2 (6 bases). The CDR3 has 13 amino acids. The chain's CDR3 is CATVGSSYNEQIF. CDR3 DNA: TGTGCCACCGTCGGGAGCTCCTACAATGAGCAGATCTTC.

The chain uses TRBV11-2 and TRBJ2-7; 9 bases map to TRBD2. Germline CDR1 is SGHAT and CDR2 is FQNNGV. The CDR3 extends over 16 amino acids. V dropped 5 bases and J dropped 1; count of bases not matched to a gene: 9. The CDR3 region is CASSIVSGRKSYEQYF. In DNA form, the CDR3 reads TGTGCCAGCAGCATAGTTAGCGGGAGAAAATCCTACGAGCAGTACTTC. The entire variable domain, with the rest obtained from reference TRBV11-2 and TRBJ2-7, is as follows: EAGVAQSPRYKIIEKRQSVAFWCNPISGHATLYWYQQILGQGPKLLIQFQNNGVVDDSQLPKDRFSAERLKGVDSTLKIQPAKLEDSAVYLCASSIVSGRKSYEQYFGPGTRLTVT.

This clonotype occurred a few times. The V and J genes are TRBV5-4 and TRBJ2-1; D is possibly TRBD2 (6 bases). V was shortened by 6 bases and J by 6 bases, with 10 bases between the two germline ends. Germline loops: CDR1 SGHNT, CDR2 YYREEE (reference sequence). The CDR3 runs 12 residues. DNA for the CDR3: TGTGCCAGCAACGGGGACTCCAATGAGCAGTTCTTC. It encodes CASNGDSNEQFF. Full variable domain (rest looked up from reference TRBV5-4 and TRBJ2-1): ETGVTQSPTHLIKTRGQQVTLRCSSQSGHNTVSWYQQALGQGPQFIFQYYREEENGRGNFPPRFSGLQFPNYSSELNVNALELDDSALYLCASNGDSNEQFFGPGTRLTVL.

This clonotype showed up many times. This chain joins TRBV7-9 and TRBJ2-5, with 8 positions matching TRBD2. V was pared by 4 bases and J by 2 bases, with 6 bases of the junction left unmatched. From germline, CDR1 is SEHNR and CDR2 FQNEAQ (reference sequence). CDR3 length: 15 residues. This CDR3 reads CASSSSGSRQETQYF. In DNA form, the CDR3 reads TGTGCCAGCAGCTCAAGCGGGAGTCGTCAAGAGACCCAGTACTTC. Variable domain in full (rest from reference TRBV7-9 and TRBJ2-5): DTGVSQNPRHKITKRGQNVTFRCDPISEHNRLYWYRQTLGQGPEFLTYFQNEAQLEKSRLLSDRFSAERPKGSFSTLEIQRTEQGDSAMYLCASSSSGSRQETQYFGPGTRLLVL.

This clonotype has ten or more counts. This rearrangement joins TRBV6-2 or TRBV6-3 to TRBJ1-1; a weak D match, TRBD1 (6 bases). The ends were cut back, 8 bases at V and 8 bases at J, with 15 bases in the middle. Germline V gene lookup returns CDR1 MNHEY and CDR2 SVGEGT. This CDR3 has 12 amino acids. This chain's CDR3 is CASRLGGAEAFF. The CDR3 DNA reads TGTGCCAGCCGCCTGGGGGGCGCCGAAGCTTTCTTT.

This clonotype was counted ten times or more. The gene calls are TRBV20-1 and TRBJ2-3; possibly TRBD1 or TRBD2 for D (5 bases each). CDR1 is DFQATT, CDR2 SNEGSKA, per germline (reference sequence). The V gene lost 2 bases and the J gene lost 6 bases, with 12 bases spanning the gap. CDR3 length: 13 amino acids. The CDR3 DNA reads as TGCAGTGCTAGATGGGGGAGTGGGGATACGCAGTATTTT. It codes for CSARWGSGDTQYF.

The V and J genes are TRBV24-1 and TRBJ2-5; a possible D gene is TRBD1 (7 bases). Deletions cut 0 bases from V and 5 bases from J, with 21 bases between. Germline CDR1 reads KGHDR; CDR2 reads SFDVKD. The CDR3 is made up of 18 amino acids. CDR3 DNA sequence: TGTGCCACCAGTGATTTGCGGACAGGAGAACAACGGGGGGAGACCCAGTACTTC. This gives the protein CATSDLRTGEQRGETQYF.

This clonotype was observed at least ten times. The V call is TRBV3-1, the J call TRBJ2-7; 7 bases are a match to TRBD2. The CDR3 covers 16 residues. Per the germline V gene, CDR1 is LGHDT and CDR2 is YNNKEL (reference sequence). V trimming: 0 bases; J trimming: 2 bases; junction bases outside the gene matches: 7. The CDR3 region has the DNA TGTGCCAGCAGCCAAGATGGAAGCGGGGATCCCTACGAGCAGTACTTC. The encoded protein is CASSQDGSGDPYEQYF.

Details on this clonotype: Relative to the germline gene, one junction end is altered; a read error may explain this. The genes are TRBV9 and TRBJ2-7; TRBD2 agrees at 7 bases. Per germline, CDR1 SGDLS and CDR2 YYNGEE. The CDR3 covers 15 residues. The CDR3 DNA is TGTGCCAGCAGCGTAGCTGGGAGCGGGATTTACGTGCAGTACTTC. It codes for CASSVAGSGIYVQYF.

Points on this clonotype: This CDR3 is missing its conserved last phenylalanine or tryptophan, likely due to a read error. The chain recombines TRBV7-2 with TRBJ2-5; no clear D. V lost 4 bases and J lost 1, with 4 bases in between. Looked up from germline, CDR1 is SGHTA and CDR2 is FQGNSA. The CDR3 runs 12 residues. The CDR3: CASSYGQETQYY. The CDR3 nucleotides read TGTGCCAGCAGCTACGGCCAAGAGACCCAGTACTAC.

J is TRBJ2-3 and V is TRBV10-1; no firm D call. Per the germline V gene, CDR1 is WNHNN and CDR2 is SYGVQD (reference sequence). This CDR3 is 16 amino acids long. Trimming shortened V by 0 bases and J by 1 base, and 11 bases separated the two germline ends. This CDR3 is CASSESGQHGTDTQYF. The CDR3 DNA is TGCGCCAGCAGTGAGTCCGGGCAGCATGGCACAGATACGCAGTATTTT.

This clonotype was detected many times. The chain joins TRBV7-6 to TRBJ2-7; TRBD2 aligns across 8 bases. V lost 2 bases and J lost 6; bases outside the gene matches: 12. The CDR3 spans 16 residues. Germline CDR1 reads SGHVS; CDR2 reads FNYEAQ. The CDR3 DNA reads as TGTGCCAGCAGCTTATCGATCCGCGGGACTAGGCGCGAGCAGTACTTC. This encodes CASSLSIRGTRREQYF.

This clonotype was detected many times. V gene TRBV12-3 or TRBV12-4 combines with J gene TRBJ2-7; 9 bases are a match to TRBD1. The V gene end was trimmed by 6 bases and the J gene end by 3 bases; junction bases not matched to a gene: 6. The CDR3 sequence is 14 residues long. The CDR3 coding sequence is TGTGCCAGCAGCCCCCGGGACAGGGACTACGAGCAGTACTTC. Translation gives CASSPRDRDYEQYF.

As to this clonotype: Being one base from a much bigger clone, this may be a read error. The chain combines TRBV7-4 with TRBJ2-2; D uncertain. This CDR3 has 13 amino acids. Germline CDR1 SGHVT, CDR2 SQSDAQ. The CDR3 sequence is CANSLGGTGELFF. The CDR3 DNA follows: TGTGCCAACAGCTTAGGTGGAACCGGGGAGCTGTTTTTT. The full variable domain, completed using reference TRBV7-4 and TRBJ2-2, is GAGVSQSPRYKVAKRGRDVALRCDSISGHVTLYWYRQTLGQGSEVLTYSQSDAQRDKSGRPSGRFSAERPERSVSTLKIQRTEQGDSAVYLCANSLGGTGELFFGEGSRLTVL.

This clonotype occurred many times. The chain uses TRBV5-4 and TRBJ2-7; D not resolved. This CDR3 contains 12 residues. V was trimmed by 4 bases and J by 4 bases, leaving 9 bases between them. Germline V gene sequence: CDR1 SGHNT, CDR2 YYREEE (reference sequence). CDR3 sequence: CASSLPPYEQYF. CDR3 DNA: TGTGCCAGCAGCCTTCCTCCGTACGAGCAGTACTTC. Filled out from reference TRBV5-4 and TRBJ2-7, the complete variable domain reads ETGVTQSPTHLIKTRGQQVTLRCSSQSGHNTVSWYQQALGQGPQFIFQYYREEENGRGNFPPRFSGLQFPNYSSELNVNALELDDSALYLCASSLPPYEQYFGPGTRLTVT.

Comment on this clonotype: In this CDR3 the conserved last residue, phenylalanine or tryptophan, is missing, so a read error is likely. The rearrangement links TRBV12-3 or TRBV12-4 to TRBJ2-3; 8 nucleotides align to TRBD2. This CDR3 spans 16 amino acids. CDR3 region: CAGSPERESRRDTQYY. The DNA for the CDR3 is TGTGCCGGCAGTCCCGAGCGGGAGTCGCGCAGGGATACGCAGTATTAT.

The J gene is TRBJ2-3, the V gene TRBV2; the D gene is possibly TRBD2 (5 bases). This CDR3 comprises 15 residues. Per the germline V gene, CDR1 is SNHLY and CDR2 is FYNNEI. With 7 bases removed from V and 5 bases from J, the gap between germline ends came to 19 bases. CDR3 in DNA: TGTGCCAGCAAATGGACGGGCGGGCCAGGAGATACGCAGTATTTT. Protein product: CASKWTGGPGDTQYF. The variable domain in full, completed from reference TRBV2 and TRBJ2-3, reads EPEVTQTPSHQVTQMGQEVILRCVPISNHLYFYWYRQILGQKVEFLVSFYNNEISEKSEIFDDQFSVERPDGSNFTLKIRSTKLEDSAMYFCASKWTGGPGDTQYFGPGTRLTVL.

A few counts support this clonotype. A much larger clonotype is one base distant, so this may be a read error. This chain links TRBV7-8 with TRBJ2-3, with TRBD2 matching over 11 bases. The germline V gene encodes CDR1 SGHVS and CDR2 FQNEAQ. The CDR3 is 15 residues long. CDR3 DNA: TGTGCCAGCAGCTCGACTAGCGGGATCTCAGATACGCAGAATTTT. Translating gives CASSSTSGISDTQNF.

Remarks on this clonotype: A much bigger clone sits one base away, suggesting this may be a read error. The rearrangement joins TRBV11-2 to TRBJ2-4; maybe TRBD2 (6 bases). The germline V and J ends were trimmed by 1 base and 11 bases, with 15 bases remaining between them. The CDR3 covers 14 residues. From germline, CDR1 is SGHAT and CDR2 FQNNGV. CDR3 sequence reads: CASSLGSGGNVQYF. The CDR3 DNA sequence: TGTGCCAGCAGCTTAGGTAGCGGAGGGAACGTTCAGTACTTC.

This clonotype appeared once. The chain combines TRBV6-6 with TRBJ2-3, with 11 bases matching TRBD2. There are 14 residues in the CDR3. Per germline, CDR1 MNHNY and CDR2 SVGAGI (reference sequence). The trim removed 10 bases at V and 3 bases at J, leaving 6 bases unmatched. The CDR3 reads CANLTSGNTDTQYF. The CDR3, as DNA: TGTGCCAACTTGACTAGCGGGAATACAGATACGCAGTATTTT.

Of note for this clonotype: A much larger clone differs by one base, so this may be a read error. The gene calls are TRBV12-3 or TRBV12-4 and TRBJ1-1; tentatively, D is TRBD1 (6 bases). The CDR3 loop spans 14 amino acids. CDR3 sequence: CASKETGTPEESLF. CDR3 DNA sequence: TGTGCCAGCAAAGAAACCGGGACACCAGAAGAGAGTCTCTTT.